These 22 T cell receptor beta chains share one sample of origin, sequenced in a study of blood T cell repertoires in COVID-19. Produced via immunoSEQ multiplex PCR; TCRdb's table is partial and in-frame only. The data show roughly 120,000 clones, approximately 87% seen once. Sequencing input: peripheral blood. The receptors originated from a man between 65 and 85 years old who had recovered from COVID-19.

The chain links TRBV9 to TRBJ2-1, with D perhaps TRBD1 (5 bases). The CDR3 spans 16 residues. V gave up 2 bases and J gave up 4 bases, with 16 bases separating them. Germline CDR1 and CDR2: SGDLS and YYNGEE. DNA for the CDR3: TGTGCCAGCAGCGTTCAGGGTCGCACAGATTACAATGAGCAGTTCTTC. Amino acid sequence: CASSVQGRTDYNEQFF.

This clone was picked up a small number of times. The V and J genes are TRBV11-2 and TRBJ2-1, with unresolved D. The V and J ends lost 5 bases and 8 bases respectively, with 19 bases between them. In germline, CDR1 is SGHAT, CDR2 FQNNGV. The CDR3 covers 15 residues. The CDR3 DNA reads as TGTGCCAGCAGCCTACCTGGGTGGAGCCGCGATGAGCAGTTCTTC. This sequence encodes CASSLPGWSRDEQFF.

V usage is TRBV30 and J usage is TRBJ1-1; no firm D call. Trimming stripped 5 bases from V and 1 base from J, with 11 bases between. Germline V gene lookup returns CDR1 GTSNPN and CDR2 SVGIG (reference sequence). This CDR3 contains 13 residues. CDR3 region: CAWARGRNTEAFF. The DNA of the CDR3 is TGTGCCTGGGCTCGGGGTAGGAACACTGAAGCTTTCTTT.

The chain is built from TRBV27 and TRBJ2-7; D remains ambiguous. CDR3 length equals 15 residues. Germline CDR1 MNHEY, CDR2 SMNVEV (reference sequence). V was trimmed by 6 bases and J by 1 base, leaving 16 bases between them. CDR3 DNA: TGTGCCAGCAGCACTGTCGGTGGGCCTTCCTACGAGCAGTACTTC. Translating it yields CASSTVGGPSYEQYF.

This chain uses TRBV7-2 with TRBJ1-1; possibly TRBD1 for D (5 bases). V was clipped by 2 bases and J by 5 bases, with 9 bases between them. The CDR3 contains 13 residues. Germline V CDR1 and CDR2: SGHTA, FQGNSA. In DNA, the CDR3 is TGTGCCAGCAGCTTACGGGCAGGGACTGAAGCTTTCTTT. This encodes CASSLRAGTEAFF.

The rearrangement joins TRBV4-3 to TRBJ1-3; 8 bases align to TRBD1. V lost 4 bases and J lost 9; bases outside the gene matches: 5. CDR1 and CDR2 (germline): LGHNA, YSLEER. This CDR3 comprises 13 residues. The CDR3 coding sequence is TGCGCCAGCAGCCTCGGACAGGGCCGCACCATATATTTT. This encodes CASSLGQGRTIYF.

J is TRBJ1-5 and V is TRBV27, with 9 positions matching TRBD1. V dropped 5 bases and J dropped 2; count of bases not matched to a gene: 7. The CDR3 contains 16 residues. Germline assignment: CDR1 MNHEY and CDR2 SMNVEV (reference sequence). The CDR3 region has the DNA TGTGCCAGCAGTGCCCGGGACAGGGATCGCAATCAGCCCCAGCATTTT. This sequence encodes CASSARDRDRNQPQHF.

The chain joins TRBV28 to TRBJ2-7; D call uncertain. The V end lost 7 bases, the J end lost 2 bases, and 9 bases lay between the germline ends. CDR3 size: 12 residues. CDR1 MDHEN and CDR2 SYDVKM come from the germline V gene. The CDR3 DNA follows: TGTGCCAGCAAGCGAATCGCCTACGAGCAGTACTTC. Protein sequence: CASKRIAYEQYF.

This chain links TRBV3-1 (or the pseudogene TRBV3-2) with TRBJ2-1; the match to TRBD2 covers 12 bases. The CDR3 is 21 amino acids. Germline-derived CDR1 and CDR2 are LGHDT and YNNKEL (reference sequence). V was clipped by 4 bases and J by 5 bases; unmatched bases: 21. Here the CDR3 DNA reads TGTGCCAGCAGCCTCCGCCGGACTAGCGGGAACCCCATCCTAAGTCACAATGAGCAGTTCTTC. Translation gives CASSLRRTSGNPILSHNEQFF.

This chain connects TRBV28 to TRBJ2-7; 9 nucleotides align to TRBD1. The V gene end was trimmed by 6 bases and the J gene end by 3 bases; junction bases not matched to a gene: 3. Looked up from germline, CDR1 is MDHEN and CDR2 is SYDVKM. This CDR3 is built from 13 residues. CDR3: CASRPTGGYEQYF. CDR3 nucleotides: TGTGCCAGCAGGCCGACAGGGGGCTACGAGCAGTACTTC.

A single count supports this clone. V gene TRBV9 combines with J gene TRBJ1-6; maybe TRBD1 (5 bases). This CDR3 region has 15 residues. The germline gives CDR1 SGDLS, CDR2 YYNGEE. The V end was cut by 0 bases, the J end by 8 bases, with 12 bases between. The CDR3 region is CASSVVGAGDSPLHF. Written as DNA, the CDR3 is TGTGCCAGCAGCGTAGTAGGGGCTGGGGATTCACCCCTCCACTTT. The variable domain in full, with the rest retrieved from reference TRBV9 and TRBJ1-6, is DSGVTQTPKHLITATGQRVTLRCSPRSGDLSVYWYQQSLDQGLQFLIQYYNGEERAKGNILERFSAQQFPDLHSELNLSSLELGDSALYFCASSVVGAGDSPLHFGNGTRLTVT.

The chain employs TRBV19 and TRBJ2-4; D is uncertain. The germline V and J ends were trimmed by 1 base and 0 bases, with 7 bases remaining between them. The CDR3 is made up of 15 amino acids. CDR1 is LNHDA, CDR2 SQIVND, per germline (reference sequence). CDR3: CASSIGALAKNIQYF. Here the CDR3 DNA reads TGTGCCAGTAGTATAGGGGCTCTAGCCAAAAACATTCAGTACTTC.

The V call is TRBV29-1, the J call TRBJ2-7; the D gene is possibly TRBD1 (5 bases). This CDR3 is 12 amino acids long. Germline V lookup: CDR1 SQVTM, CDR2 ANQGSEA. Trimming removed 7 bases at V and 5 bases at J, with 15 bases between. The CDR3 bases are TGCAGCGCTCTGAATGGGGCCCACGAGCAGTACTTC. It translates to CSALNGAHEQYF.

V and J are TRBV30 and TRBJ1-2; TRBD1 matches at 9 bases. CDR1 GTSNPN and CDR2 SVGIG come from the germline V gene (reference sequence). The CDR3 runs to 15 residues. J lost 4 bases, V lost 3 bases, and 9 bases had no gene match. The CDR3 protein is CAWRRDRAKLYGYTF. The CDR3 DNA reads TGTGCCTGGAGGAGGGACAGGGCGAAACTCTATGGCTACACCTTC.

V is TRBV19 and J is TRBJ2-2, with 11 positions matching TRBD1. Germline values: CDR1 LNHDA, CDR2 SQIVND (reference sequence). Germline trimming cut 7 bases from V and 4 bases from J; bases unmatched to any gene: 8. The CDR3 spans 16 residues. The CDR3 DNA reads as TGTGCCAGTATCGACCTGGGGACAGGGGGCACCGGGGAGCTGTTTTTT. Translating it yields CASIDLGTGGTGELFF.

J is TRBJ2-7 and V is TRBV18; 7 bases align to TRBD2. The CDR3 spans 15 residues. Germline V gives CDR1 KGHSH, CDR2 LQKENI. Trimming cost V 0 bases and J 4 bases; bases outside gene matches: 6. CDR3 DNA: TGTGCCAGCTCACCACCGGGCGGGAGCAGGTACGAGCAGTACTTC. Translating it yields CASSPPGGSRYEQYF.

In DNA, the CDR3 is TGCGCCAGCAGCTGGGGACTAGCGGGGGGGCTCTACAATGAGCAGTTCTTC. Encoded protein: CASSWGLAGGLYNEQFF. The gene calls are TRBV5-1 and TRBJ2-1; TRBD2 matches 16 bases. Germline-derived CDR1 and CDR2 are SGHRS and YFSETQ. The CDR3 is made up of 17 amino acids. V lost 3 bases, J lost 3 bases, and 3 bases stayed unmatched.

CDR3 amino acids: CASSLAAYSSYEQYF. The CDR3 DNA sequence: TGTGCCAGCAGCTTAGCTGCGTATAGCTCCTACGAGCAGTACTTC. This chain connects TRBV5-8 to TRBJ2-7, with D hard to call. This CDR3 region has 15 residues. Trimming removed 2 bases at V and 0 bases at J, with 12 bases between. Germline CDR1 reads SGHTS; CDR2 reads YDEGEE.

The rearrangement uses TRBV9 and TRBJ2-2, with a possible D match to TRBD1 (6 bases). The V gene lost 0 bases and the J gene lost 4 bases, with 10 bases spanning the gap. CDR3 length: 15 residues. Per germline, CDR1 SGDLS and CDR2 YYNGEE. CDR3 bases: TGTGCCAGCAGCGTAGTGGACAGACCCACCGGGGAGCTGTTTTTT. The encoded protein is CASSVVDRPTGELFF.

In DNA form, the CDR3 reads TGTGCCAGTAGTCAGGCGGGAGACCGTACAGATACGCAGTATTTT. Its translation is CASSQAGDRTDTQYF. The genes are TRBV19 and TRBJ2-3; 7 bases align to TRBD2. V trimming: 5 bases; J trimming: 3 bases; junction bases outside the gene matches: 8. There are 15 residues in the CDR3. Germline V gene lookup returns CDR1 LNHDA and CDR2 SQIVND (reference sequence).

Ten or more counts support this clone. In DNA form, the CDR3 reads TGCGCCAGCAGTCAGGGGTTCCCCAGTCAGCCCCAGCATTTT. Translation gives CASSQGFPSQPQHF. The chain employs TRBV10-2 and TRBJ1-5; possibly TRBD1 for D (6 bases). The V end was cut by 5 bases, the J end by 6 bases, with 14 bases between. The CDR3 is made up of 14 amino acids. CDR1 and CDR2 from the germline V gene are WSHSY and SAAADI.

This chain connects TRBV10-1 to TRBJ1-2, with D uncertain. Germline V gives CDR1 WNHNN, CDR2 SYGVQD (reference sequence). This CDR3 contains 13 residues. The V and J ends lost 4 bases and 4 bases respectively, with 10 bases between them. The CDR3 protein is CASSVYPGYGYTF. CDR3 coding DNA: TGCGCCAGCAGTGTCTACCCGGGCTATGGCTACACCTTC.